The 11 T cell receptor beta chains below all came from one sample that was sequenced in a study of T cell repertoires in cytomegalovirus infection. TCRdb re-analysed the reads in MiXCR, keeping a single row per CDR3 protein. The sample comprises approximately 730,000 distinct CDR3 sequences, 25% to 35% of which are singletons, and over 10% rests with the top ten. Antigens of these TCRs are unknown. Sequenced here: cultured CD8+ T cells from PBMCs, sampled from culture after CMV antigen stimulation. The receptors shown here come from a human donor in good health (CMV status not recorded). Some clones in this sample may be carry-over from other donors' samples.

The J gene is TRBJ2-3, the V gene TRBV7-9, with D maybe TRBD1 (6 bases). The germline V gene has CDR1 SEHNR and CDR2 FQNEAQ (reference sequence). With 5 bases removed from V and 3 bases from J, the gap between germline ends came to 15 bases. This CDR3 has 15 residues. The CDR3 sequence is CASSLKQGRTDTQYF. In DNA, the CDR3 is TGTGCCAGCAGCCTAAAACAGGGCCGTACAGATACGCAGTATTTT. Combining the CDR3 with reference TRBV7-9 and TRBJ2-3 gives the whole variable domain DTGVSQNPRHKITKRGQNVTFRCDPISEHNRLYWYRQTLGQGPEFLTYFQNEAQLEKSRLLSDRFSAERPKGSFSTLEIQRTEQGDSAMYLCASSLKQGRTDTQYFGPGTRLTVL.

This clonotype turned up a few times. The rearrangement joins TRBV3-1 to TRBJ1-1; D is uncertain. The V gene's germline CDR1 is LGHDT and CDR2 YNNKEL (reference sequence). The CDR3 runs 15 residues. Trimming took off 4 bases at V and 0 bases at J, with 12 bases between the two ends. CDR3 DNA: TGTGCCAGCAGCCCTCTTAGTGGGATGAACACTGAAGCTTTCTTT. Translation gives CASSPLSGMNTEAFF. The full variable domain, completed using reference TRBV3-1 and TRBJ1-1, is DTAVSQTPKYLVTQMGNDKSIKCEQNLGHDTMYWYKQDSKKFLKIMFSYNNKELIINETVPNRFSPKSPDKAHLNLHINSLELGDSAVYFCASSPLSGMNTEAFFGQGTRLTVV.

This sequence joins TRBV5-4 and TRBJ1-1; tentatively, D is TRBD1 (6 bases). Trimming removed 0 bases at V and 3 bases at J, with 21 bases between. Germline V gene data show CDR1 as SGHNT and CDR2 as YYREEE (reference sequence). This CDR3 region has 18 residues. CDR3 nucleotides: TGTGCCAGCAGCTTGGGGATGGGGGGGGCGCATCTCGACACTGAAGCTTTCTTT. This translates into CASSLGMGGAHLDTEAFF.

V gene TRBV19 combines with J gene TRBJ1-5, with a tentative D call TRBD1 (5 bases). The V end was cut by 3 bases, the J end by 1 base, with 28 bases between. Germline V gene data show CDR1 as LNHDA and CDR2 as SQIVND (reference sequence). The CDR3 spans 21 residues. Here the CDR3 reads CASSMAGLMVQTLKSNQPQHF. The CDR3 DNA is TGTGCCAGTAGTATGGCGGGGCTAATGGTTCAAACCCTTAAGAGCAATCAGCCCCAGCATTTT.

Only a few counts were recorded for this clonotype. The chain is built from TRBV20-1 and TRBJ1-2; perhaps TRBD1 as D (5 bases). This CDR3 contains 18 residues. Germline CDR1 and CDR2: DFQATT and SNEGSKA (reference sequence). Trimming removed 0 bases from V and 4 bases from J, with 24 bases in between. CDR3 in amino acids: CSARETLGFGGTGYGYTF. The CDR3 nucleotides are TGCAGTGCTAGAGAGACTCTAGGTTTTGGAGGGACGGGCTATGGCTACACCTTC.

This clonotype was observed many times. V and J are TRBV7-8 and TRBJ2-7, with D tentatively TRBD1 (5 bases). The CDR3 has 16 amino acids. V gave up 7 bases and J gave up 2 bases, with 21 bases separating them. Germline loops: CDR1 SGHVS, CDR2 FQNEAQ. CDR3 sequence reads: CASTLGRGLLPYEQYF. In nucleotides, the CDR3 is TGTGCCAGCACCTTGGGAAGGGGTCTCCTCCCCTACGAGCAGTACTTC. Filled out from reference TRBV7-8 and TRBJ2-7, the complete variable domain reads GAGVSQSPRYKVAKRGQDVALRCDPISGHVSLFWYQQALGQGPEFLTYFQNEAQLDKSGLPSDRFFAERPEGSVSTLKIQRTQQEDSAVYLCASTLGRGLLPYEQYFGPGTRLTVT.

This clonotype was detected only a few times. The chain combines TRBV18 with TRBJ1-1; TRBD1 is a possible D gene (6 bases). Germline CDR1 is KGHSH and CDR2 is LQKENI. The length of the CDR3 is 15 residues. Trimming took 2 bases from V and 0 from J, leaving 10 bases between them. The CDR3 protein is CASSPWDNMNTEAFF. In DNA form, the CDR3 reads TGTGCCAGCTCACCATGGGACAACATGAACACTGAAGCTTTCTTT.

This clonotype was seen a handful of times. This rearrangement joins TRBV19 to TRBJ2-5; 9 bases match TRBD2. The CDR3 length is 14 residues. V was clipped by 7 bases and J by 2 bases; unmatched bases: 5. Germline CDR1 reads LNHDA; CDR2 reads SQIVND (reference sequence). The CDR3 region is CASTVTSGQETQYF. The CDR3 bases are TGTGCCAGTACCGTGACTAGCGGACAAGAGACCCAGTACTTC.

This clonotype showed up just a few times. The chain has TRBV2 and TRBJ2-5; TRBD1 agrees at 9 bases. Trimming took 3 bases from V and 6 from J; bases not matched to a gene: 11. Germline V gene data show CDR1 as SNHLY and CDR2 as FYNNEI. The CDR3 consists of 16 residues. As DNA, the CDR3 is TGTGCCAGCAGTGACGCCTCCGGACAGGGGAGTCAGACCCAGTACTTC. It encodes CASSDASGQGSQTQYF.

The CDR3 reads CASSIWDFENEQFF. The DNA of the CDR3 is TGTGCCAGTAGTATTTGGGACTTTGAAAATGAGCAGTTCTTC. V gene TRBV19 combines with J gene TRBJ2-1, with a tentative D call TRBD2 (6 bases). V was trimmed by 3 bases and J by 7 bases, leaving 13 bases between them. The CDR3 totals 14 residues. Germline V lookup: CDR1 LNHDA, CDR2 SQIVND (reference sequence).

The V gene is TRBV19, the J gene TRBJ2-1; tentative D call: TRBD1 (6 bases). The CDR3 covers 17 residues. V shed 5 bases and J shed 6 bases, with 23 bases lying between them. Germline CDR1 reads LNHDA; CDR2 reads SQIVND (reference sequence). CDR3 protein: CASSLNHETGVPNEQFF. As DNA, the CDR3 is TGTGCCAGTAGTTTGAATCACGAGACAGGAGTTCCCAATGAGCAGTTCTTC.